The clone carrying this TCR beta chain was counted only a few times. Antigen: not known. Diagnoses were made from clinical symptoms, serum measures (thyroxine and TRAb), thyroid ultrasound and orbital computed tomography. The sample comes from a study of T cells in Graves' hyperthyroidism and ophthalmopathy. Amplified regions were TCR beta CDR3 sequences from RNA transcripts. The HTBI set primed first-round TCR CDR3 RT-PCR. MiXCR, applied by TCRdb to the multiplex PCR reads, yields one record per CDR3 protein. The sample lists approximately 360,000 distinct CDR3 sequences; 25% were seen once. The V gene's germline CDR1 is SGHNT and CDR2 YENEEA. The ends were cut back, 3 bases at V and 0 bases at J, with 11 bases in the middle. CDR3 size: 16 residues. Study observations and caveats: Most thyroid clonotypes with frequency above 0.001 were detected in blood. Progression to ophthalmopathy was predicted a median of approximately 6.4 months early.

Sequencing was performed on blood. V and J are TRBV11-3 and TRBJ2-2; D is perhaps TRBD1 (6 bases). The sequence was collected from a man between 45 and 60 years old with Graves' hyperthyroidism. CDR3 loop: CASSLSTGTNTGELFF. Written as DNA, the CDR3 is TGTGCCAGCAGCTTGTCAACAGGGACGAACACCGGGGAGCTGTTTTTT.